Each of the 19 T cell receptor beta chains below was sequenced from the same sample in a study of T cell responses to AZD1222 COVID-19 vaccine. TCRdb's table, derived via immunoSEQ multiplex PCR, lists solely in-frame clones and lacks some. This table has about 150,000 clones, less than 90% appearing once. Specimen: peripheral blood, collected after recovery from COVID-19. These receptors originate from an adult who had recovered from COVID-19.

This clone was seen a single time. The chain has TRBV5-1 and TRBJ2-3; no clear D gene. The germline V gene has CDR1 SGHRS and CDR2 YFSETQ. V lost 3 bases and J lost 0, with 8 bases in between. CDR3 size: 14 residues. The CDR3 is CASSSATSTDTQYF. The CDR3 DNA reads as TGCGCCAGCAGCTCAGCCACGAGCACAGATACGCAGTATTTT.

In the case of this clone: A much larger clone differs from this one at a single base, so this may be a read error. V is TRBV19 and J is TRBJ2-7; D is undetermined. Trimming pared 2 bases from V and 2 bases from J, leaving 10 bases between. CDR1 is LNHDA and CDR2 is SQIVND in the germline V gene (reference sequence). The CDR3 spans 14 residues. Here the CDR3 reads CASSISGEPYEQYF. In DNA form, the CDR3 reads TGTGCCAGTAGTATATCGGGCGAACCCTACGAGCAGTACTTC.

The chain links TRBV6-6 to TRBJ2-4; weak D call: TRBD2 (5 bases). Germline V gene lookup returns CDR1 MNHNY and CDR2 SVGAGI (reference sequence). Trimming took off 2 bases at V and 0 bases at J, with 11 bases between the two ends. This CDR3 is built from 16 residues. This CDR3 is CASSYGIAGAKNIQYF. In DNA, the CDR3 is TGTGCCAGCAGTTACGGTATTGCGGGAGCCAAAAACATTCAGTACTTC.

This clone appeared a single time. The chain joins TRBV5-6 to TRBJ2-7; 7 positions match TRBD1. The CDR3 loop spans 14 amino acids. Germline trimming cut 1 base from V and 6 bases from J; bases unmatched to any gene: 7. The germline CDR1 and CDR2 sequences are SGHDT and YYEEEE. This chain's CDR3 is CASSLTGVGGEQYF. CDR3 nucleotides: TGTGCCAGCAGCTTGACAGGGGTTGGTGGCGAGCAGTACTTC.

The gene calls are TRBV3-1 (or the pseudogene TRBV3-2) and TRBJ2-1; tentatively, D is TRBD2 (5 bases). The CDR3 is 15 residues long. With 1 base removed from V and 4 bases from J, the gap between germline ends came to 11 bases. Germline V gives CDR1 LGHDT, CDR2 YNNKEL (reference sequence). The CDR3 loop is CASSQGWTYYNEQFF. As DNA, the CDR3 is TGTGCCAGCAGCCAAGGGTGGACTTATTACAATGAGCAGTTCTTC.

V usage is TRBV6-5 and J usage is TRBJ1-3; D ambiguous. The V end lost 4 bases, the J end lost 4 bases, and 8 bases lay between the germline ends. The CDR3 loop spans 13 amino acids. Germline values: CDR1 MNHEY, CDR2 SVGAGI. This CDR3 is CASSFQQGNTIYF. CDR3 nucleotide sequence: TGTGCCAGCAGTTTTCAACAGGGAAACACCATATATTTT.

The chain couples TRBV19 to TRBJ1-1; 10 bases agree with TRBD1. Per germline, CDR1 LNHDA and CDR2 SQIVND (reference sequence). This CDR3 is built from 17 residues. J gave up 6 bases and V 6 bases, and 16 bases lay outside the gene matches. CDR3 DNA: TGTGCCAGTAGGAGAGCGACAGGGGGCGTTAGGTCCGCTGAAGCTTTCTTT. This encodes CASRRATGGVRSAEAFF.

The rearrangement uses TRBV29-1 and TRBJ2-7; 11 nucleotides align to TRBD2. Trimming removed 6 bases from V and 0 bases from J; junction bases left unmatched: 1. Germline V gene sequence: CDR1 SQVTM, CDR2 ANQGSEA. The CDR3 runs 13 residues. CDR3 nucleotide sequence: TGCAGCGTGGGACTAGCGGTCTCCTACGAGCAGTACTTC. Protein: CSVGLAVSYEQYF.

V is TRBV28 and J is TRBJ2-7, with TRBD2 identical over 7 bases. Looked up from germline, CDR1 is MDHEN and CDR2 is SYDVKM. The trim removed 8 bases at V and 2 bases at J, leaving 9 bases unmatched. This CDR3 comprises 14 residues. The CDR3 sequence is CASRPSGEAYEQYF. CDR3 in DNA: TGTGCCAGCCGACCTAGCGGAGAAGCCTACGAGCAGTACTTC. Full variable domain (rest looked up from reference TRBV28 and TRBJ2-7): DVKVTQSSRYLVKRTGEKVFLECVQDMDHENMFWYRQDPGLGLRLIYFSYDVKMKEKGDIPEGYSVSREKKERFSLILESASTNQTSMYLCASRPSGEAYEQYFGPGTRLTVT.

This clone was counted between two and nine times. V usage is TRBV5-6 and J usage is TRBJ2-5; TRBD2 matches 14 bases. Germline-derived CDR1 and CDR2 are SGHDT and YYEEEE. This CDR3 has 18 residues. V shed 0 bases, J shed 4 bases, and the junction held 8 bases outside the gene matches. This chain's CDR3 is CASSLEGLAGVSRETQYF. In nucleotides, the CDR3 is TGTGCCAGCAGCTTGGAGGGACTAGCGGGGGTGTCACGAGAGACCCAGTACTTC.

V gene TRBV19 combines with J gene TRBJ2-7, with 10 positions matching TRBD1. The ends lost 7 bases at V and 0 bases at J; junction bases unmatched: 3. This CDR3 is built from 14 residues. Germline CDR1 LNHDA, CDR2 SQIVND (reference sequence). CDR3 nucleotides: TGTGCCAGTAAACGGACAGGGGGCTCCTACGAGCAGTACTTC. Amino acids: CASKRTGGSYEQYF. The full variable domain, its missing parts supplied by reference TRBV19 and TRBJ2-7, is DGGITQSPKYLFRKEGQNVTLSCEQNLNHDAMYWYRQDPGQGLRLIYYSQIVNDFQKGDIAEGYSVSREKKESFPLTVTSAQKNPTAFYLCASKRTGGSYEQYFGPGTRLTVT.

This clone appeared a few times. The gene calls are TRBV12-3 or TRBV12-4 and TRBJ1-2; D is ambiguous. The V gene lost 2 bases and the J gene lost 4 bases, with 8 bases spanning the gap. This CDR3 is built from 13 residues. The CDR3 DNA follows: TGTGCCAGCAGTTTAATCTCAGTCTATGGCTACACCTTC. Encoded protein: CASSLISVYGYTF.

The rearrangement uses TRBV5-1 and TRBJ2-3; D gene unclear. This CDR3 contains 14 residues. Trimming removed 0 bases from V and 2 bases from J, with 7 bases in between. In germline, CDR1 is SGHRS, CDR2 YFSETQ. The CDR3 coding sequence is TGCGCCAGCAGCTTGGGACTTTTCACAGATACGCAGTATTTT. Translation: CASSLGLFTDTQYF. Filled out from reference TRBV5-1 and TRBJ2-3, the complete variable domain reads KAGVTQTPRYLIKTRGQQVTLSCSPISGHRSVSWYQQTPGQGLQFLFEYFSETQRNKGNFPGRFSGRQFSNSRSEMNVSTLELGDSALYLCASSLGLFTDTQYFGPGTRLTVL.

V is TRBV27 and J is TRBJ2-1; 16 nucleotides align to TRBD2. This CDR3 spans 17 amino acids. Germline CDR1 is MNHEY and CDR2 is SMNVEV (reference sequence). CDR3 sequence reads: CSTKGLAGGSSYNEQFF. CDR3 bases: TGTTCTACCAAGGGACTAGCGGGAGGGAGCTCCTACAATGAGCAGTTCTTC.

The chain has TRBV7-2 and TRBJ1-2, with unresolved D. Germline V gene lookup returns CDR1 SGHTA and CDR2 FQGNSA. The CDR3 is 14 amino acids. The V and J ends lost 8 bases and 4 bases respectively, with 17 bases between them. CDR3 sequence: CASAPVGTLYGYTF. Here the CDR3 DNA reads TGTGCCAGCGCCCCAGTGGGCACCCTCTATGGCTACACCTTC.

The V gene is TRBV6-1, the J gene TRBJ1-5; D is ambiguous. This CDR3 is 12 amino acids long. Deletions cut 2 bases from V and 7 bases from J, with 6 bases between. In germline, CDR1 is MNHNS, CDR2 SASEGT. In DNA form, the CDR3 reads TGTGCCAGCAGTGAATTAGGGCAGCCCCAGCATTTT. Translated, it gives CASSELGQPQHF.

For this clone: The junction shows a germline mismatch at one end, possibly a read error. The J gene is TRBJ1-5, the V gene TRBV14, with a weak D call TRBD1 (5 bases). This CDR3 comprises 11 residues. CDR1 and CDR2 (germline): SGHDN, FVKESK. The DNA of the CDR3 is TGTGCCAGCAGCCAGTATCCGGGACTTGATTTT. Protein product: CASSQYPGLDF.

Concerning this clone: This same CDR3 is encoded by further DNA sequences in the sample. The chain uses TRBV5-4 and TRBJ1-4, with D hard to call. The length of the CDR3 is 15 residues. The V end lost 0 bases, the J end lost 0 bases, and 6 bases lay between the germline ends. Germline V gives CDR1 SGHNT, CDR2 YYREEE (reference sequence). The DNA for the CDR3 is TGTGCCAGCAGCTTGGGGGGAACAACTAATGAAAAACTGTTTTTT. Its translation is CASSLGGTTNEKLFF. The variable domain in full, completed from reference TRBV5-4 and TRBJ1-4, reads ETGVTQSPTHLIKTRGQQVTLRCSSQSGHNTVSWYQQALGQGPQFIFQYYREEENGRGNFPPRFSGLQFPNYSSELNVNALELDDSALYLCASSLGGTTNEKLFFGSGTQLSVL.

The chain joins TRBV4-1 to TRBJ1-2, with D perhaps TRBD1 (5 bases). V gave up 4 bases and J gave up 4 bases, with 16 bases separating them. The CDR3 has 15 amino acids. CDR1 is MGHRA, CDR2 YSYEKL, per germline. CDR3 loop: CASSPSPRELYGYTF. Here the CDR3 DNA reads TGCGCCAGCAGCCCGTCGCCCAGGGAGCTCTATGGCTACACCTTC.